This TCR beta chain was identified during a study of blood T cells in healthy people across ages. Next came a second PCR, run for 7 to 11 cycles, which used a sample-barcoded 5' primer along with a J-beta primer mix. TCRdb called the 5' RACE reads again in MiXCR, with one record for every CDR3 protein. The data show 780,000 or so distinct CDR3 sequences, about 56% seen once. Worth noting for this clonotype: Its antigen is as yet unknown.

CDR1 is SGHRS and CDR2 is YFSETQ in the germline V gene. This CDR3 has 14 residues. V dropped 4 bases and J dropped 5 bases, with 16 bases sitting between them. Whole-study findings and limits: Estimated diversity, derived from one million T cells, was regarded as an underestimate. Per million T cells, the diversity of TCR beta decreased roughly linearly as age advanced.

The receptor was derived from a man aged 40-49 years in good health. The sequenced material came from blood. This chain uses TRBV5-1 with TRBJ2-7; D ambiguous. The CDR3 sequence is CASSTGQLGDEQYF. For the CDR3, the DNA is TGCGCCAGCAGCACCGGGCAGCTTGGGGACGAGCAGTACTTC.